This entry concerns a single T cell receptor beta chain. Its antigen is not known. These data come from a study of OX40 agonist ivuxolimab in advanced cancers. Study-level results: Some patients without response likewise showed low normalized clonal expansion. Expanded clones tended on average to be more numerous among CD8+ T cells than CD4+. Clones of CD4+ and CD8+ blood T cells grew by week 6 at doses of 0.1 to 3.0 mg/kg.

The CDR3 covers 13 residues. CDR1 and CDR2 from the germline V gene are SGHAT and FQNNGV. V lost 5 bases, J lost 4 bases, and 12 bases lay in between. Peripheral blood came from all dose cohorts at three timepoints. Produced via immunoSEQ multiplex PCR; TCRdb's table is partial and in-frame only. The sample lists about 58,000 clones; more than 70% were seen once. The V gene is TRBV11-2, the J gene TRBJ2-7; D is ambiguous. This TCR derives from an adult with an advanced solid tumor such as melanoma, head and neck, liver or kidney cancer. Source: CD4+ or CD8+ T cells sorted from blood, taken in a trial of the OX40 agonist ivuxolimab. Written as DNA, the CDR3 is TGTGCCAGCAGCCAAGACACACAATACGAGCAGTACTTC. Translation: CASSQDTQYEQYF.